The clone carrying this T cell receptor beta chain occurred a few times. Its antigen is not known. Donation came from healthy Caucasian individuals in Russia who were aged 6 to 90. This sample is drawn from a study of blood T cells in healthy people across ages. The CDR3 is 16 amino acids. Germline values: CDR1 SGHDT, CDR2 YYEEEE. The V and J ends lost 2 bases and 0 bases, in that order; junction bases with no gene match: 4. Primed by a sample-barcoded 5' primer and a J-beta primer mix, a second PCR proceeded for 7 to 11 cycles. Each cDNA molecule, via a template-switch adaptor with 12 random nucleotides, was tagged. The study obtained at least 3 million CDR3-containing paired-end reads from every sample. TCRdb called the 5' RACE reads again in MiXCR, with one record for every CDR3 protein. The table has 580,000 or so distinct CDR3 sequences, around half seen once. Whole-study findings and limits: As naive T cell percentage varied, TCR beta diversity correlated strongly with it.

The receptor was isolated from a man older than 75 in good health. J is TRBJ2-1 and V is TRBV5-6, with TRBD2 identical over 8 bases. Sequencing input: blood. The chain's CDR3 is CASSFGGGNSYNEQFF. CDR3 nucleotide sequence: TGTGCCAGCAGCTTCGGGGGGGGAAACTCCTACAATGAGCAGTTCTTC.